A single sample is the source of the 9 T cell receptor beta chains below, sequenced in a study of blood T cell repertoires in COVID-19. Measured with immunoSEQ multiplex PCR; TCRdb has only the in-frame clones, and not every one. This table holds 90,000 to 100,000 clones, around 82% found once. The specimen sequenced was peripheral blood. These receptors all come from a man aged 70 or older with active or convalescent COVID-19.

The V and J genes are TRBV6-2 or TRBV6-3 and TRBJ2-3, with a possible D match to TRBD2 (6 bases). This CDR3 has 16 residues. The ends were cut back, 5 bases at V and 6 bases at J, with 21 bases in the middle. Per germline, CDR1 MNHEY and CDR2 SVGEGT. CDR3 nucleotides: TGTGCCAGCAGTCCCTCATTGGGGGGAGGCTACGATACGCAGTATTTT. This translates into CASSPSLGGGYDTQYF.

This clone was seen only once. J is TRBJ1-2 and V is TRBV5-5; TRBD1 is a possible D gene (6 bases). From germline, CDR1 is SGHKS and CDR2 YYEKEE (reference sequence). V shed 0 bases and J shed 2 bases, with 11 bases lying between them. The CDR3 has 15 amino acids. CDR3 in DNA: TGTGCCAGCAGCTTGGGGCCCACAGGGAACTATGGCTACACCTTC. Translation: CASSLGPTGNYGYTF.

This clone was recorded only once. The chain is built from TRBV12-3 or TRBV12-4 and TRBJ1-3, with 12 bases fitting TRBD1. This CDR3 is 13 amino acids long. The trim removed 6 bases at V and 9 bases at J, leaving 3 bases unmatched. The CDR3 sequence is CASRGQGALTIYF. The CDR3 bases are TGTGCCAGCAGGGGACAGGGGGCCCTCACCATATATTTT.

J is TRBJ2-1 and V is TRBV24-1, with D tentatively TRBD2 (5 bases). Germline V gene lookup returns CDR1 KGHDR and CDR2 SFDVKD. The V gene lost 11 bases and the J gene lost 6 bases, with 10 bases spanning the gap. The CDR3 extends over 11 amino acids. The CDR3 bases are TGTGCCATCTCCCGGGGCAATGAGCAGTTCTTC. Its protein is CAISRGNEQFF.

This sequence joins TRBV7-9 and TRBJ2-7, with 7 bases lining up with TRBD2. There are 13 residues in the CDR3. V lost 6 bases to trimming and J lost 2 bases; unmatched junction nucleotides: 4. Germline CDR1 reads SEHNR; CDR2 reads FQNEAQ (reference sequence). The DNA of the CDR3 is TGTGCCAGCAGTTTCGGGGGGACCTACGAGCAGTACTTC. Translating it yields CASSFGGTYEQYF.

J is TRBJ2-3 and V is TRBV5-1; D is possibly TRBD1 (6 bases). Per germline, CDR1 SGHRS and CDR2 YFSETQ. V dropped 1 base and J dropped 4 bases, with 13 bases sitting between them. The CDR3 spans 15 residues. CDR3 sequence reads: CASSLYGGQADTQYF. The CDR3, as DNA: TGCGCCAGCAGCTTGTATGGGGGCCAGGCAGATACGCAGTATTTT.

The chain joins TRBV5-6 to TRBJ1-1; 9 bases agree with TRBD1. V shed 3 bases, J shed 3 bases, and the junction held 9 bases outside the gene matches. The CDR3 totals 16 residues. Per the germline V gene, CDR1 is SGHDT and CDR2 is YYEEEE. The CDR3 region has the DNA TGTGCCAGCAGCTCCTATGGACAGGGGCCGCACACTGAAGCTTTCTTT. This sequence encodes CASSSYGQGPHTEAFF.

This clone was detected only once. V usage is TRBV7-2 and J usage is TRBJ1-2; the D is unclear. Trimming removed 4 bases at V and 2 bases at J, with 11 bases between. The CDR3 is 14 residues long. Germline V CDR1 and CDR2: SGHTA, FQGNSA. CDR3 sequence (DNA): TGTGCCAGCAGCTCCGGCCGGGGAAACTATGGCTACACCTTC. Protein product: CASSSGRGNYGYTF.

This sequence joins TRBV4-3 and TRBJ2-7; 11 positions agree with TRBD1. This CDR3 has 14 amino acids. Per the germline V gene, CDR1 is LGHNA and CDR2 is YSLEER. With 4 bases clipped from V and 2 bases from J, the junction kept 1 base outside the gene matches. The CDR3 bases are TGCGCCAGCAGCCCGGACAGGGGGCCCTACGAGCAGTACTTC. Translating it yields CASSPDRGPYEQYF.